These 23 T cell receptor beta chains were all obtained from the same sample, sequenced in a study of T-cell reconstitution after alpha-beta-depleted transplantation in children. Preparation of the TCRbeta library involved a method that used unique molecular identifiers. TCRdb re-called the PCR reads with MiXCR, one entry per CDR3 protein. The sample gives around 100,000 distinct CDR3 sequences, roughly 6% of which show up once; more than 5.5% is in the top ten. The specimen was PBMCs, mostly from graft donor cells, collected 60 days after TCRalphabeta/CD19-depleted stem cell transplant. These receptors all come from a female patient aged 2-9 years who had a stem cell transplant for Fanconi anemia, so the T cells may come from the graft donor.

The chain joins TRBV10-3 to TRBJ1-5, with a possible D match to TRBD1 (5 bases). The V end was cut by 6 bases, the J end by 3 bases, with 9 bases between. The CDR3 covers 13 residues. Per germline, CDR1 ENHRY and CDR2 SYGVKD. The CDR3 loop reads CAISSGPNQPQHF. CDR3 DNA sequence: TGTGCCATCAGCTCGGGGCCCAATCAGCCCCAGCATTTT.

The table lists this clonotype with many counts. The CDR3 reads CASFQGAEEQYF. CDR3 bases: TGTGCCAGCTTTCAGGGGGCGGAAGAGCAGTACTTC. The chain joins TRBV28 to TRBJ2-7, with TRBD1 matching 8 bases. With 8 bases clipped from V and 7 bases from J, the junction kept 7 bases outside the gene matches. Germline V gives CDR1 MDHEN, CDR2 SYDVKM. The CDR3 consists of 12 residues.

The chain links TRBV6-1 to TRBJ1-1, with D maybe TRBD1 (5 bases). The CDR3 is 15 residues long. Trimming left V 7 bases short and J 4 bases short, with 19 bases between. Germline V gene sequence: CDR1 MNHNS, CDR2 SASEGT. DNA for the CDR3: TGTGCCAGCAATCAAGAGGGGAGTGGTATCACTGAAGCTTTCTTT. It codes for CASNQEGSGITEAFF.

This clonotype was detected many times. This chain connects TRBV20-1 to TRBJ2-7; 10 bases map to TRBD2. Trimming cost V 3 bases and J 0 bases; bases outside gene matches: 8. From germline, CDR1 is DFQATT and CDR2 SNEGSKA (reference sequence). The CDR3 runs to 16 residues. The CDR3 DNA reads TGCAGTGCTAGGTCTAGCGGGAGTTTCAGCTCCTACGAGCAGTACTTC. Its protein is CSARSSGSFSSYEQYF.

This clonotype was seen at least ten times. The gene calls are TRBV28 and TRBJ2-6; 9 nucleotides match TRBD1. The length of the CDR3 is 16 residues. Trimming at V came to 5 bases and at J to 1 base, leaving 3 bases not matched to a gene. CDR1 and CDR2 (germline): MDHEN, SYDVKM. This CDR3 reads CASSEQGASGANVLTF. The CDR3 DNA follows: TGTGCCAGCAGTGAACAGGGGGCGTCTGGGGCCAACGTCCTGACTTTC.

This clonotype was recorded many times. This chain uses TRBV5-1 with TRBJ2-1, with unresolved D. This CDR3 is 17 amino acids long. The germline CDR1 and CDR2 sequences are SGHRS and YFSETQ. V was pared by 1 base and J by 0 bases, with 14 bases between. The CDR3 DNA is TGCGCCAGCAGCTTGATTAGCTCCCCGAGCTCCTACAATGAGCAGTTCTTC. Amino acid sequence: CASSLISSPSSYNEQFF.

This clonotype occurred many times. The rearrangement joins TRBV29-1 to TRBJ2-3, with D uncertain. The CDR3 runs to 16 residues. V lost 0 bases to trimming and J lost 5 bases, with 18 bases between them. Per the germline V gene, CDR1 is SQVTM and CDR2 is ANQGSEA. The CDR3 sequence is CSVEDLGVGNRDTQYF. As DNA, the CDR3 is TGCAGCGTTGAAGATCTTGGGGTAGGGAACAGAGATACGCAGTATTTT.

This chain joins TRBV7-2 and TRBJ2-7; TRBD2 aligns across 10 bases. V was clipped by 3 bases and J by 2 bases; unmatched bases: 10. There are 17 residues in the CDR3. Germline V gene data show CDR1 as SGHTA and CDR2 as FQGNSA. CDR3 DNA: TGTGCCAGCAGCTTCGGGAGCGGGGGGGGCGTCACCTACGAGCAGTACTTC. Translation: CASSFGSGGGVTYEQYF.

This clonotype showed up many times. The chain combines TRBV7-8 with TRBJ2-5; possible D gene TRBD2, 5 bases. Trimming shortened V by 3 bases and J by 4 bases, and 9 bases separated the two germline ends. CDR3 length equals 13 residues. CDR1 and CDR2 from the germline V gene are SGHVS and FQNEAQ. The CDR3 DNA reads TGTGCCAGCAGCTTGAGGGTCCGAGAGACCCAGTACTTC. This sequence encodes CASSLRVRETQYF.

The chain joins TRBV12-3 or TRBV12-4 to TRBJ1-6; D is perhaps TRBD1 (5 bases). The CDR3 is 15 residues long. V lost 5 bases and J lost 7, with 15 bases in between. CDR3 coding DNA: TGTGCCAGCAGTGGTGCAGGGTCGCAAAATTCACCCCTCCACTTT. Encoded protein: CASSGAGSQNSPLHF.

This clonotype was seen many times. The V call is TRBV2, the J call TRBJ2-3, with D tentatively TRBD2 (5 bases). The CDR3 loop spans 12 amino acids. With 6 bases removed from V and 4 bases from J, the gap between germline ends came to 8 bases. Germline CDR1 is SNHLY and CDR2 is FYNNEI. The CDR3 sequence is CASRERADTQYF. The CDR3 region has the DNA TGTGCCAGCAGGGAGAGGGCAGATACGCAGTATTTT.

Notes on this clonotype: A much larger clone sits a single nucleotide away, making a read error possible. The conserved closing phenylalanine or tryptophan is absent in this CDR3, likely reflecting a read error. The CDR3 DNA is TGTGCCAGCAGTCTGGGACATCAGAACACTGAAGCTTTCTGT. Translated: CASSLGHQNTEAFC. This rearrangement joins TRBV12-3 or TRBV12-4 to TRBJ1-1, with D tentatively TRBD1 (6 bases). The CDR3 has 14 residues. V was cut by 5 bases and J by 1 base, with 11 bases left in between.

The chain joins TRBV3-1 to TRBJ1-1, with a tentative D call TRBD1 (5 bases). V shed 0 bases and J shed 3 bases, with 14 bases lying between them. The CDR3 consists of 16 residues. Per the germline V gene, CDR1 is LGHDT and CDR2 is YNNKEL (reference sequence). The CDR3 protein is CASSQEDGGIDTEAFF. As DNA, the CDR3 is TGTGCCAGCAGCCAAGAAGATGGGGGGATCGACACTGAAGCTTTCTTT.

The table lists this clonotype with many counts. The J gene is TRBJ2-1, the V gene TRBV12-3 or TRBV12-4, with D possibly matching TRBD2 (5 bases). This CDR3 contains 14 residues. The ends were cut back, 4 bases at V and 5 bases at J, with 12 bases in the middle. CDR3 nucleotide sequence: TGTGCCAGCAGTTCTAGACTGACTAACAATGAGCAGTTCTTC. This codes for CASSSRLTNNEQFF.

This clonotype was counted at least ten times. The CDR3 nucleotides are TGCGCCAGCAGCTTTCCCGGGACTAGCTCCTACGAGCAGTACTTC. Its protein is CASSFPGTSSYEQYF. The chain carries TRBV4-1 and TRBJ2-7; the match to TRBD2 covers 8 bases. The CDR3 has 15 amino acids. CDR1 is MGHRA and CDR2 is YSYEKL in the germline V gene. V lost 5 bases and J lost 0; bases outside the gene matches: 6.

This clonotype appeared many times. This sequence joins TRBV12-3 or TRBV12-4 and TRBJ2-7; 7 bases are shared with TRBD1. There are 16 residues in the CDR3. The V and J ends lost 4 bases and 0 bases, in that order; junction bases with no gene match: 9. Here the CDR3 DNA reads TGTGCCAGCAGTTACACATCGACAGGGAGCTCCTACGAGCAGTACTTC. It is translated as CASSYTSTGSSYEQYF.

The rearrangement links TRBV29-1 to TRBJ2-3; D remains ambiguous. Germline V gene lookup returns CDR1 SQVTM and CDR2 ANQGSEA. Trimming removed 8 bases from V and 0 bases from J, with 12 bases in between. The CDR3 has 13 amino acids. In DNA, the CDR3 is TGCAGCACTCGTGGAGTTAGCACAGATACGCAGTATTTT. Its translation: CSTRGVSTDTQYF.

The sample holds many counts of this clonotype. Written as DNA, the CDR3 is TGCGCCAGCAGCCAGACTAGCGGGGGGCCGTTAGTCACAGATACGCAGTATTTT. Amino acids: CASSQTSGGPLVTDTQYF. The V gene is TRBV5-1, the J gene TRBJ2-3, with 13 bases aligning to TRBD2. Germline V gives CDR1 SGHRS, CDR2 YFSETQ. This CDR3 is 18 amino acids long. V trimming: 4 bases; J trimming: 2 bases; junction bases outside the gene matches: 10.

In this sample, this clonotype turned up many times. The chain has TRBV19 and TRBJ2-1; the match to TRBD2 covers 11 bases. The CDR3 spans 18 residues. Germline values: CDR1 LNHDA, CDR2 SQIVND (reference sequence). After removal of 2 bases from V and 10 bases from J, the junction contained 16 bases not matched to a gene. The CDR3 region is CASSISPGGSGGACEQFF. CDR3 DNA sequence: TGTGCCAGTAGTATATCCCCTGGCGGTAGCGGGGGGGCCTGCGAGCAGTTCTTC.

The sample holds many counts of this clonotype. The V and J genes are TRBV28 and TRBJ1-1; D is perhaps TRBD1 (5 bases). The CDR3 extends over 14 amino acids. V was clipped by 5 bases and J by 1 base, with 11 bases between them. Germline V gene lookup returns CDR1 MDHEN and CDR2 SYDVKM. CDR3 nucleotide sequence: TGTGCCAGCAGTCTCCCAGACAGGAACACTGAAGCTTTCTTT. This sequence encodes CASSLPDRNTEAFF.

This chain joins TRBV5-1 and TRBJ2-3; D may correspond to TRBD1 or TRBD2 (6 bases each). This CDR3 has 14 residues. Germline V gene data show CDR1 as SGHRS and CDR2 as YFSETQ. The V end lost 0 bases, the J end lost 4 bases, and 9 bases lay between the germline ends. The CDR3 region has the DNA TGCGCCAGCAGCTTGGCCGGGGGCGCAGATACGCAGTATTTT. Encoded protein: CASSLAGGADTQYF. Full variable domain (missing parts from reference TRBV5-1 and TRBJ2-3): KAGVTQTPRYLIKTRGQQVTLSCSPISGHRSVSWYQQTPGQGLQFLFEYFSETQRNKGNFPGRFSGRQFSNSRSEMNVSTLELGDSALYLCASSLAGGADTQYFGPGTRLTVL.

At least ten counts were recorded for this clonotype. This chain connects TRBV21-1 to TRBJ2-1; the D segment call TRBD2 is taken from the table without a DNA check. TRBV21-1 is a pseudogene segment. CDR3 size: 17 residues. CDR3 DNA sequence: TGTGCCAGCAGCAGTCCGCCGGGACTAGCGATTGATGGTGAGCAGTTCTTC. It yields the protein CASSSPPGLAIDGEQFF.

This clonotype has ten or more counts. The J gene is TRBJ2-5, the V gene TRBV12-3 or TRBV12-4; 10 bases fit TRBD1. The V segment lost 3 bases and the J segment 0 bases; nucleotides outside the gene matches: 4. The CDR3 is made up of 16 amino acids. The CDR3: CASSLGTGEYQETQYF. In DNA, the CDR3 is TGTGCCAGCAGTTTGGGGACAGGGGAGTACCAAGAGACCCAGTACTTC.